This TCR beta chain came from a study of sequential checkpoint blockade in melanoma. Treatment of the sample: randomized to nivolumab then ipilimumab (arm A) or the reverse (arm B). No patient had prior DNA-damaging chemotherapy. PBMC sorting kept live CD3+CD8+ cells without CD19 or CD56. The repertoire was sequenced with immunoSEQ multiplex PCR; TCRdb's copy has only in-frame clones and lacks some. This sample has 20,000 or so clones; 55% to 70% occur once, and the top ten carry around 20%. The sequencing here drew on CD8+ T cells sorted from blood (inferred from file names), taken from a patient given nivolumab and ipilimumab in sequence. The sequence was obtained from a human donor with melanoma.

Here the CDR3 reads CSVGDREVEAFF. In DNA form, the CDR3 reads TGCAGCGTTGGAGACAGGGAGGTTGAAGCTTTCTTT. J is TRBJ1-1 and V is TRBV29-1; 7 bases match TRBD1. V trimming: 4 bases; J trimming: 7 bases; junction bases outside the gene matches: 6. The CDR3 loop spans 12 amino acids. Germline assignment: CDR1 SQVTM and CDR2 ANQGSEA.